This TCR beta chain was recovered during a study of regulatory T cells in long-lasting Graves disease. Study-level points and caveats: Persistent patients had a count of shared public clonotypes (approximately 2,800) that exceeded that of new patients (approximately 1,000).

Arm-PCR of CDR3 regions and iRepertoire HTBI primers were used to build TCR beta libraries. TCRdb re-derived calls from the multiplex PCR reads in MiXCR, one entry per CDR3 protein. The table lists around 330,000 distinct CDR3 sequences, under 20% of them singletons. From germline, CDR1 is MNHEY and CDR2 SMNVEV (reference sequence). V was cut by 5 bases and J by 1 base, with 14 bases left in between. The CDR3 runs 15 residues. Time point denoted: newly diagnosed GD, antithyroid drugs for less than 3 months. Researchers made the TCR library from RNA that was extracted from PBMCs. It was American Thyroid Association guidelines that determined Graves' disease diagnosis. This clonotype was detected many times. The antigen is unknown.

This receptor was taken from a female donor with Graves disease. The sample was peripheral blood mononuclear cells (PBMCs), taken at new diagnosis, from a patient treated with antithyroid drugs. The chain employs TRBV27 and TRBJ1-1; tentative D call: TRBD1 (6 bases). The CDR3 loop is CASSPGTGQNTEAFF. The CDR3 DNA reads as TGTGCCAGCAGTCCCGGGACGGGACAGAACACTGAAGCTTTCTTT.